These 11 T cell receptor beta chains originate from one sample sequenced in a study of CD8 T cells in ankylosing spondylitis. TCRdb recomputed calls from the 5' RACE reads with MiXCR, one row per CDR3 protein. The table shows about 800,000 distinct CDR3 sequences, with 12% occurring only once. Their target antigens are unknown. Overall study results and limits: Blood from ankylosing spondylitis patients appeared to carry a characteristic roughly 8-variant TCR beta motif.

Material for sequencing was blood, either unsorted or a sorted T cell fraction (not recorded which). The source of these receptors is a male donor with ankylosing spondylitis.

In its sample, this clonotype was seen many times. The chain combines TRBV29-1 with TRBJ1-2, with D uncertain. V lost 8 bases, J lost 5 bases, and 15 bases lay in between. The CDR3 has 12 amino acids. Per the germline V gene, CDR1 is SQVTM and CDR2 is ANQGSEA. In nucleotides, the CDR3 is TGCAGCACCCGCCTGACGGGTTATGGCTACACCTTC. Protein sequence: CSTRLTGYGYTF. Filled out from reference TRBV29-1 and TRBJ1-2, the complete variable domain reads SAVISQKPSRDICQRGTSLTIQCQVDSQVTMMFWYRQQPGQSLTLIATANQGSEATYESGFVIDKFPISRPNLTFSTLTVSNMSPEDSSIYLCSTRLTGYGYTFGSGTRLTVV.

The chain carries TRBV7-9 and TRBJ1-1; 8 nucleotides match TRBD1. The germline CDR1 and CDR2 sequences are SEHNR and FQNEAQ (reference sequence). This CDR3 has 15 amino acids. Germline trimming cut 7 bases from V and 1 base from J; bases unmatched to any gene: 8. As DNA, the CDR3 is TGTGCCAGCACGTCCAGGGGGCTTAGGAACACTGAAGCTTTCTTT. It yields the protein CASTSRGLRNTEAFF. The full variable domain, in which reference TRBV7-9 and TRBJ1-1 provide the parts outside the CDR3, is DTGVSQNPRHKITKRGQNVTFRCDPISEHNRLYWYRQTLGQGPEFLTYFQNEAQLEKSRLLSDRFSAERPKGSFSTLEIQRTEQGDSAMYLCASTSRGLRNTEAFFGQGTRLTVV.

This clonotype came up a few times. This chain links TRBV20-1 with TRBJ2-7, with 7 bases lining up with TRBD1. J gave up 6 bases and V 4 bases, and 6 bases lay outside the gene matches. The CDR3 spans 12 residues. Germline V gene sequence: CDR1 DFQATT, CDR2 SNEGSKA (reference sequence). The CDR3 DNA sequence: TGCAGTGCTAAAGACAGGGTGTTCGAGCAGTACTTC. As protein: CSAKDRVFEQYF.

This clonotype was counted between two and nine times. This chain connects TRBV7-2 to TRBJ1-6, with unresolved D. V was pared by 5 bases and J by 9 bases, with 11 bases between. The CDR3 runs to 13 residues. CDR1 and CDR2 (germline): SGHTA, FQGNSA. The CDR3 spells CASSLGRGSPLHF. CDR3 nucleotide sequence: TGTGCCAGCAGCCTTGGGAGAGGTTCACCCCTCCACTTT.

This clonotype was found a few times. J is TRBJ2-1 and V is TRBV5-1; 13 nucleotides align to TRBD2. J gave up 4 bases and V 0 bases, and 4 bases lay outside the gene matches. The CDR3 consists of 17 residues. The germline gives CDR1 SGHRS, CDR2 YFSETQ. This CDR3 is CASSLGTSGRTYNEQFF. The CDR3, as DNA: TGCGCCAGCAGCTTGGGGACTAGCGGGAGAACTTACAATGAGCAGTTCTTC.

The table lists this clonotype with a few counts. The chain couples TRBV20-1 to TRBJ2-3, with 11 nucleotides matching TRBD2. The V gene's germline CDR1 is DFQATT and CDR2 SNEGSKA (reference sequence). The CDR3 is 15 amino acids. Trimming cost V 6 bases and J 4 bases; bases outside gene matches: 9. CDR3 in amino acids: CSATRTSGSADTQYF. The CDR3 nucleotides read TGCAGTGCCACTCGGACTAGCGGGTCGGCAGATACGCAGTATTTT.

This clonotype was detected a few times. The rearrangement uses TRBV5-6 and TRBJ1-1; D ambiguous. The CDR3 is made up of 8 amino acids. V was pared by 5 bases and J by 9 bases, with 2 bases between. Germline CDR1 reads SGHDT; CDR2 reads YYEEEE. The CDR3, as DNA: TGTGCCAGCAGGCAAGCTTTCTTT. This codes for CASRQAFF.

This clonotype was seen many times. J is TRBJ2-1 and V is TRBV20-1, with D tentatively TRBD2 (7 bases). Germline V lookup: CDR1 DFQATT, CDR2 SNEGSKA (reference sequence). With 3 bases removed from V and 8 bases from J, the gap between germline ends came to 11 bases. CDR3 length equals 12 residues. In DNA, the CDR3 is TGCAGTGCTAGCGGGGGGCGGGATGAGCAGTTCTTC. Its translation is CSASGGRDEQFF.

This sequence joins TRBV2 and TRBJ1-2, with D maybe TRBD1 (6 bases). This CDR3 has 13 amino acids. Germline V gene sequence: CDR1 SNHLY, CDR2 FYNNEI. V gave up 3 bases and J gave up 8 bases, with 13 bases separating them. The DNA for the CDR3 is TGTGCCAGCAGTGACCAGGGGCTCAAAGGCTACACCTTC. Translation gives CASSDQGLKGYTF. Together with reference TRBV2 and TRBJ1-2, the CDR3 gives the full variable domain: EPEVTQTPSHQVTQMGQEVILRCVPISNHLYFYWYRQILGQKVEFLVSFYNNEISEKSEIFDDQFSVERPDGSNFTLKIRSTKLEDSAMYFCASSDQGLKGYTFGSGTRLTVV.

This clonotype was recorded a few times. The V gene is TRBV6-2 or TRBV6-3, the J gene TRBJ2-1; D may be TRBD2 (6 bases). V was trimmed by 2 bases and J by 9 bases, leaving 8 bases between them. There are 12 residues in the CDR3. Germline V lookup: CDR1 MNHEY, CDR2 SVGEGT. CDR3 sequence (DNA): TGTGCCAGCAGTTACCACGGGGGTGAGCAGTTCTTC. Amino acid sequence: CASSYHGGEQFF.

This clonotype was picked up a small number of times. CDR3 nucleotides: TGTGCCAGCAGCTTCCGGCGGGGTGGCACTGAAGCTTTCTTT. It encodes CASSFRRGGTEAFF. The genes are TRBV11-1 and TRBJ1-1; unclear D gene. CDR1 SGHAT and CDR2 FQDESV come from the germline V gene (reference sequence). The length of the CDR3 is 14 residues. Trimming cost V 3 bases and J 4 bases, with 12 bases left between them.